One and the same sample provided the 14 T cell receptor beta chains below, sequenced in a study of T cell repertoires in cytomegalovirus infection. One entry per CDR3 protein, called by TCRdb with MiXCR from the reads. This table has 200,000 to 300,000 distinct CDR3 sequences, 10% to 15% appearing once. The sample consisted of PBMCs. These TCRs come from a human donor in good health (CMV status not recorded). Some clones in this sample may be carry-over from other donors' samples.

This clonotype was seen ten or more times. This chain links TRBV29-1 with TRBJ2-1; D gene unclear. Germline V gene sequence: CDR1 SQVTM, CDR2 ANQGSEA. Deletions cut 3 bases from V and 5 bases from J, with 11 bases between. CDR3 size: 13 residues. The CDR3: CSVEKGQNNEQFF. The CDR3 coding sequence is TGCAGCGTTGAGAAAGGGCAGAACAATGAGCAGTTCTTC.

This clonotype was seen ten or more times. V and J are TRBV20-1 and TRBJ1-1; 9 positions agree with TRBD1. Germline CDR1 is DFQATT and CDR2 is SNEGSKA (reference sequence). V dropped 6 bases and J dropped 5; count of bases not matched to a gene: 13. This CDR3 has 15 amino acids. The CDR3 here is CSAFGGDRAGTEAFF. The CDR3 coding sequence is TGCAGTGCCTTCGGGGGGGACAGGGCGGGAACTGAAGCTTTCTTT.

A few counts support this clonotype. This CDR3 reads CASSQERRTSGRRETQYF. The CDR3 nucleotides read TGTGCCAGCAGCCAAGAGAGGAGGACTAGCGGGAGAAGGGAGACCCAGTACTTC. V usage is TRBV3-1 and J usage is TRBJ2-5; TRBD2 matches 13 bases. The length of the CDR3 is 18 residues. Losses at the gene ends were 0 bases for V and 5 bases for J; bases not matched to a gene: 9. In germline, CDR1 is LGHDT, CDR2 YNNKEL (reference sequence).

There are many counts of this clonotype. The rearrangement uses TRBV12-3 or TRBV12-4 and TRBJ1-1; the D is unclear. The CDR3 extends over 14 amino acids. Trimming shortened V by 6 bases and J by 0 bases, and 11 bases separated the two germline ends. The CDR3 region has the DNA TGTGCCAGCAGCCTAGGTAAGGTGAACACTGAAGCTTTCTTT. The encoded protein is CASSLGKVNTEAFF.

The chain couples TRBV20-1 to TRBJ2-2; 12 bases fit TRBD1. Per germline, CDR1 DFQATT and CDR2 SNEGSKA (reference sequence). The CDR3 covers 14 residues. The J segment lost 7 bases and the V segment lost 6 bases, leaving 6 bases of the junction unmatched. This chain's CDR3 is CSATGQGASGELFF. The CDR3 DNA is TGCAGTGCAACGGGACAGGGGGCGAGCGGGGAGCTGTTTTTT.

This clonotype has a handful of counts. V and J are TRBV5-4 and TRBJ2-7; D remains ambiguous. Trimming took off 1 base at V and 2 bases at J, with 7 bases between the two ends. This CDR3 is built from 13 residues. Germline V CDR1 and CDR2: SGHNT, YYREEE (reference sequence). CDR3 in DNA: TGTGCCAGCAGCTTGAACTCGCCCTACGAGCAGTACTTC. Its protein product is CASSLNSPYEQYF.

This sequence joins TRBV20-1 and TRBJ2-1; TRBD2 aligns across 9 bases. V dropped 0 bases and J dropped 3; count of bases not matched to a gene: 3. This CDR3 is 15 amino acids long. CDR1 is DFQATT and CDR2 is SNEGSKA in the germline V gene (reference sequence). The CDR3 sequence is CSARDPAGGYNEQFF. The CDR3 DNA reads TGCAGTGCTAGAGATCCAGCGGGGGGCTACAATGAGCAGTTCTTC.

A word on this clonotype: A read error may explain this, as a much larger clone is one base away. The rearrangement links TRBV5-1 to TRBJ1-4; D is uncertain. Germline CDR1 is SGHRS and CDR2 is YFSETQ. The CDR3 sequence is 16 residues long. The CDR3 loop is CASCLQAGATNEKLFF. The CDR3 DNA reads as TGCGCCAGCTGCTTGCAGGCAGGCGCAACTAATGAAAAACTGTTTTTT.

This clonotype has a handful of counts. The gene calls are TRBV11-2 and TRBJ2-5; TRBD1 or TRBD2 may be the D gene (5 bases each). V lost 4 bases and J lost 1, with 7 bases in between. Germline loops: CDR1 SGHAT, CDR2 FQNNGV. The CDR3 has 13 residues. The CDR3 coding sequence is TGTGCCAGCAGCTCGGGACCCCAAGAGACCCAGTACTTC. Translated: CASSSGPQETQYF.

As concerns this clonotype: This could be a read error, since a much larger clone is one nucleotide away. The V gene is TRBV7-8, the J gene TRBJ1-2, with TRBD1 as a possible D gene (5 bases). V was cut by 3 bases and J by 13 bases, with 15 bases left in between. This CDR3 contains 12 residues. Germline V CDR1 and CDR2: SGHVS, FQNEAQ. CDR3 amino acids: CASSLAKGVGTF. The CDR3 DNA reads as TGTGCCAGCAGCTTGGCAAAAGGGGTGGGCACCTTC.

The chain has TRBV20-1 and TRBJ1-2; 8 bases are a match to TRBD1. Germline loops: CDR1 DFQATT, CDR2 SNEGSKA (reference sequence). The CDR3 has 15 residues. After removal of 1 base from V and 0 bases from J, the junction contained 4 bases not matched to a gene. The CDR3 here is CSARARTGTNYGYTF. CDR3 sequence (DNA): TGCAGTGCTAGAGCCCGGACAGGGACTAACTATGGCTACACCTTC.

Many counts were recorded for this clonotype. The V gene is TRBV7-9, the J gene TRBJ2-3; TRBD2 matches at 7 bases. Germline V gene data show CDR1 as SEHNR and CDR2 as FQNEAQ (reference sequence). V was clipped by 8 bases and J by 1 base; unmatched bases: 21. This CDR3 has 19 residues. The CDR3 DNA reads as TGTGCCAGCCGGGGTTTAGGTGGGCGGGAGCCTCTTGGCACAGATACGCAGTATTTT. Translation: CASRGLGGREPLGTDTQYF.

The rearrangement links TRBV20-1 to TRBJ1-2; tentative D call: TRBD1 (6 bases). Germline assignment: CDR1 DFQATT and CDR2 SNEGSKA (reference sequence). Trimming shortened V by 5 bases and J by 4 bases, and 20 bases separated the two germline ends. The CDR3 contains 15 residues. The CDR3 sequence: CSARPPGEIPYGYTF. The CDR3 nucleotides read TGCAGTGCTCGTCCCCCAGGGGAGATCCCCTATGGCTACACCTTC.

Written as DNA, the CDR3 is TGTGCCAGCAGGCCGGGACAGGGCGGGTGGTACCAAGAGACCCAGTACTTC. Protein sequence: CASRPGQGGWYQETQYF. The rearrangement links TRBV28 to TRBJ2-5, with 9 bases lining up with TRBD1. CDR1 is MDHEN and CDR2 is SYDVKM in the germline V gene. Trimming took 6 bases from V and 0 from J; bases not matched to a gene: 11. The CDR3 spans 17 residues.